This T cell receptor beta chain was observed in a study of blood T cell repertoires in COVID-19. Study context: The samples span acute and convalescent COVID-19 from the United States, Italy and Spain.

Patients in Seattle were enrolled during active infection, then followed longitudinally. Looked up from germline, CDR1 is MDHEN and CDR2 is SYDVKM. This CDR3 region has 14 residues. J was trimmed by 6 bases and V by 3 bases; bases with no gene match: 7. In the source study's methods: Quantification of nucleated cells was approximated via reference gene primer amplification. Measured with immunoSEQ multiplex PCR; TCRdb has only the in-frame clones, and not every one. That table gives V, J and clone size, and the DNA gave D and trimming. The sample carries about 80,000 clones, 85% recorded once. The sequencing sample was made of peripheral blood. This chain connects TRBV28 to TRBJ2-7, with 8 bases matching TRBD1. The sequence derives from a man in his forties or fifties with COVID-19, enrolled during active disease. The CDR3 spells CASSFSDRGGEQYF. CDR3 nucleotides: TGTGCCAGCAGTTTCTCTGACAGGGGAGGCGAGCAGTACTTC. Looking up the rest from reference TRBV28 and TRBJ2-7 gives the full variable domain: DVKVTQSSRYLVKRTGEKVFLECVQDMDHENMFWYRQDPGLGLRLIYFSYDVKMKEKGDIPEGYSVSREKKERFSLILESASTNQTSMYLCASSFSDRGGEQYFGPGTRLTVT.